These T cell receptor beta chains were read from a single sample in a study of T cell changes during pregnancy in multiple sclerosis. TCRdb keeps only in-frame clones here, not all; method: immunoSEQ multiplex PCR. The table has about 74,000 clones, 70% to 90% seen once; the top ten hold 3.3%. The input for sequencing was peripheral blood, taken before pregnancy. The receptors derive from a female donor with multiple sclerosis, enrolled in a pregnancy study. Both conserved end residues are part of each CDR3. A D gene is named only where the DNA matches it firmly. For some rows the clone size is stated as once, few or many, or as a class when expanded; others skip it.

DNA: TGTGCCAGTAGTTGGAGGGCGCGGGAGACCCAGTACTTC
CDR3: CASSWRARETQYF
J: TRBJ2-5
D: -
size: once
V: TRBV19

DNA: TGTGCCAGCAGTGAATTAGGGACAGGGGATAATTCACCCCTCCACTTT
CDR3: CASSELGTGDNSPLHF
J: TRBJ1-6
D: TRBD1
size: many
V: TRBV2

DNA: TGCGCCAGCAGCTTGGCCAAGGGGGCGGGGACTGAAGCTTTCTTT
CDR3: CASSLAKGAGTEAFF
J: TRBJ1-1
D: TRBD1
size: once
V: TRBV5-1

DNA: TGTGCCAGTAGTACAGGCAGGGGGCACACTGAAGCTTTCTTT
CDR3: CASSTGRGHTEAFF
J: TRBJ1-1
D: TRBD1
size: -
V: TRBV19

DNA: TGCAGCCTAGACCTTGGACAGGGGGGGGATACGCAGTATTTT
CDR3: CSLDLGQGGDTQYF
J: TRBJ2-3
D: TRBD1
size: -
V: TRBV29-1

DNA: TGTGCCAGCAGCGTAGACCAAAGCGCAGATACGCAGTATTTT
CDR3: CASSVDQSADTQYF
J: TRBJ2-3
D: -
size: -
V: TRBV9

DNA: TGTGCCAGCAGCTTGGATAGTAGCAATCAGCCCCAGCATTTT
CDR3: CASSLDSSNQPQHF
J: TRBJ1-5
D: -
size: -
V: TRBV5-6

DNA: TGTGCCAGCAGTGAAGACGGGAGGGCTACCTACGAGCAGTACTTC
CDR3: CASSEDGRATYEQYF
J: TRBJ2-7
D: TRBD2
size: -
V: TRBV6-1

DNA: TGTGCCAGTAGTATGCGGTCGCATCAGCCCCAGCATTTT
CDR3: CASSMRSHQPQHF
J: TRBJ1-5
D: -
size: -
V: TRBV19

DNA: TGTGCCCTTGGACGTGGTTGCGGGGTGAGCAATCAGCCCCAGCATTTT
CDR3: CALGRGCGVSNQPQHF
J: TRBJ1-5
D: -
size: -
V: TRBV15

DNA: TGTGCCAGCAGTGAAATTGGTAGTAGCGGGAGTGTATATGAGCAGTTCTTC
CDR3: CASSEIGSSGSVYEQFF
J: TRBJ2-1
D: TRBD2
size: -
V: TRBV9

DNA: TGTGCCAGCAGCGCTACGAAAGGCGGCTCAGCTGAAGCTTTCTTT
CDR3: CASSATKGGSAEAFF
J: TRBJ1-1
D: -
size: -
V: TRBV9

DNA: TGTGCCAGCAGCGTAGGACTAGCGGGAGAAGGTTCTGGGGCCAACGTCCTGACTTTC
CDR3: CASSVGLAGEGSGANVLTF
J: TRBJ2-6
D: TRBD2
size: -
V: TRBV9

DNA: TGTGCCAGTAGGAGGCAGGGGGGCGATCAGCCCCAGCATTTT
CDR3: CASRRQGGDQPQHF
J: TRBJ1-5
D: TRBD1
size: -
V: TRBV19

DNA: TGTGCCAGCAGCTTTAAGGGACAGATGAAACTGTTTTTT
CDR3: CASSFKGQMKLFF
J: TRBJ1-4
D: TRBD1
size: -
V: TRBV7-8

DNA: TGTGCCAGTAGTAAGATGTCGACAGTACCCGGGGAGCTGTTTTTT
CDR3: CASSKMSTVPGELFF
J: TRBJ2-2
D: -
size: -
V: TRBV19

DNA: TGCGCCAGCAGCCTAGCAGGGGCTAGCGGGAGACCCTCCTACAATGAGCAGTTCTTC
CDR3: CASSLAGASGRPSYNEQFF
J: TRBJ2-1
D: TRBD2
size: -
V: TRBV5-1

DNA: TGTGCCAGCAGAGAGACTAGCGGGGGACAAGAGACCCAGTACTTC
CDR3: CASRETSGGQETQYF
J: TRBJ2-5
D: TRBD2
size: -
V: TRBV2

DNA: TGTGCCAGCAAGCCGTCCGTCTATAGCAATCAGCCCCAGCATTTT
CDR3: CASKPSVYSNQPQHF
J: TRBJ1-5
D: -
size: -
V: TRBV6-5

DNA: TGTGCCAGCAGCTTGACAGGGAACACTGAAGCTTTCTTT
CDR3: CASSLTGNTEAFF
J: TRBJ1-1
D: -
size: -
V: TRBV5-6

DNA: TGCGCCAGCAGCTTTGACAAGAACACTGAAGCTTTCTTT
CDR3: CASSFDKNTEAFF
J: TRBJ1-1
D: -
size: -
V: TRBV5-1

DNA: TGCGCCAGCAGCCAAGAAAGGGGAACCTACGAGCAGTACTTC
CDR3: CASSQERGTYEQYF
J: TRBJ2-7
D: -
size: -
V: TRBV4-3

DNA: TGTGCCAGCAGCCCTGGACAGGGACGGGGGAGCAATCAGCCCCAGCATTTT
CDR3: CASSPGQGRGSNQPQHF
J: TRBJ1-5
D: TRBD1
size: few
V: TRBV4-2

DNA: TGTGCTAGTGGTTTGGTCCAGGGGGCCTGGGGAGGCTACACCTTC
CDR3: CASGLVQGAWGGYTF
J: TRBJ1-2
D: TRBD1
size: -
V: TRBV12-5

DNA: TGTGCCAGCGCCCCGGGGGGTCGCACAGATACGCAGTATTTT
CDR3: CASAPGGRTDTQYF
J: TRBJ2-3
D: TRBD2
size: -
V: TRBV9

DNA: TGTGCCAGCAGCGTCGGAGGGAGCCACGCCTACAATGAGCAGTTCTTC
CDR3: CASSVGGSHAYNEQFF
J: TRBJ2-1
D: -
size: once
V: TRBV5-4

DNA: TGTGCCAGCACTACGACAGGGACAGACACCATATATTTT
CDR3: CASTTTGTDTIYF
J: TRBJ1-3
D: TRBD1
size: -
V: TRBV6-5

DNA: TGTGCTAGTGGCCCCGACTGGAAGAGCATTCAGTACTTC
CDR3: CASGPDWKSIQYF
J: TRBJ2-4
D: -
size: -
V: TRBV12-5

DNA: TGTGCCAGAAGCTTGAGGTGCGACGGGAGGGCGAAAAGCACAGATACGCAGTATTTT
CDR3: CARSLRCDGRAKSTDTQYF
J: TRBJ2-3
D: TRBD2
size: -
V: TRBV5-3

DNA: TGTGCCAGCAGCCCCCGTAGGGCACTCGGGGGAGATACGCAGTATTTT
CDR3: CASSPRRALGGDTQYF
J: TRBJ2-3
D: -
size: few
V: TRBV7-3

DNA: TGTGCCAGCAACACAGGGGAAGGCTATGGCTACACCTTC
CDR3: CASNTGEGYGYTF
J: TRBJ1-2
D: TRBD1
size: -
V: TRBV6-1

DNA: TGTGCCAGCAGTGACGGCGTCAGCGCAGATACGCAGTATTTT
CDR3: CASSDGVSADTQYF
J: TRBJ2-3
D: -
size: -
V: TRBV6-4

DNA: TGTGCCAGCAGTCCTAACTCAGATACGCAGTATTTT
CDR3: CASSPNSDTQYF
J: TRBJ2-3
D: -
size: -
V: TRBV6-5

DNA: TGTGCCAGCAGCTTAGTCCCTGGAGGTCAGCCCTACGAGCAGTACTTC
CDR3: CASSLVPGGQPYEQYF
J: TRBJ2-7
D: -
size: -
V: TRBV7-9

DNA: TGTGCCAGCAGCTTGAGTTTTGTCTACAATGAGCAGTTCTTC
CDR3: CASSLSFVYNEQFF
J: TRBJ2-1
D: -
size: -
V: TRBV11-2

DNA: TGTGCCAGCAGCTCTCGGACGGAGGAGGGTGCAACTAATGAAAAACTGTTTTTT
CDR3: CASSSRTEEGATNEKLFF
J: TRBJ1-4
D: -
size: -
V: TRBV11-2

DNA: TGTGCCAGCAGCTTGGGAGGGCACCCAAGCCCAATTCAGCCCCAGCATTTT
CDR3: CASSLGGHPSPIQPQHF
J: TRBJ1-5
D: -
size: -
V: TRBV5-6

DNA: TGCGCCAGCAGTGTTGCCAGGGGGGAAAAACTGTTTTTT
CDR3: CASSVARGEKLFF
J: TRBJ1-4
D: TRBD1
size: few
V: TRBV10-1

DNA: TGCAGCGTTGAGGGACTTTGGAACACTGAAGCTTTCTTT
CDR3: CSVEGLWNTEAFF
J: TRBJ1-1
D: -
size: -
V: TRBV29-1

DNA: TGTGCCAGCAGCCCCGGACAGTCCTACAATGAGCAGTTCTTC
CDR3: CASSPGQSYNEQFF
J: TRBJ2-1
D: -
size: -
V: TRBV7-3

DNA: TGTGCCAGCAGAAGGACTAGCACTATCGGAGATACGCAGTATTTT
CDR3: CASRRTSTIGDTQYF
J: TRBJ2-3
D: TRBD2
size: -
V: TRBV2

DNA: TGTGCCAGCAGCACTACCTCCTACAGGTCCCACTATGGCTACACCTTC
CDR3: CASSTTSYRSHYGYTF
J: TRBJ1-2
D: -
size: -
V: TRBV7-9

DNA: TGTGCCAGCTCACCTAGGGATACAGGGGTCTATGGCTACACCTTC
CDR3: CASSPRDTGVYGYTF
J: TRBJ1-2
D: TRBD1
size: -
V: TRBV18

DNA: TGCAGCGTTGAAATGTGGGAGGGCCTGGTGTTCTTC
CDR3: CSVEMWEGLVFF
J: TRBJ2-1
D: TRBD2
size: -
V: TRBV29-1

DNA: TGTGCCAGCAAATTGGAGCCGTCAACTAATGAAAAACTGTTTTTT
CDR3: CASKLEPSTNEKLFF
J: TRBJ1-4
D: -
size: -
V: TRBV2

DNA: TGCGCCAGCAGCCGAATACAGTCGTCTGGAAACACCATATATTTT
CDR3: CASSRIQSSGNTIYF
J: TRBJ1-3
D: -
size: -
V: TRBV4-3

DNA: TGTGCCAGCAGTTTCAGTCGCAATCAGCCCCAGCATTTT
CDR3: CASSFSRNQPQHF
J: TRBJ1-5
D: -
size: -
V: TRBV27

DNA: TGTGCTAGTGGTTTGGCCGTACCTAGGAGCTCCTACGAGCAGTACTTC
CDR3: CASGLAVPRSSYEQYF
J: TRBJ2-7
D: -
size: -
V: TRBV12-5

DNA: TGCGCCAGCAGCTCGGGGGGCACAGATACGCAGTATTTT
CDR3: CASSSGGTDTQYF
J: TRBJ2-3
D: -
size: -
V: TRBV5-1

DNA: TGTGCCAGCAGCCAAGGGGCGGGGGACACCCCCCACGAGCAGTACTTC
CDR3: CASSQGAGDTPHEQYF
J: TRBJ2-7
D: -
size: -
V: TRBV4-2

DNA: TGTGCCAGCAGCCCGACCCCCAACAGCGGGCAGCCCCAGCATTTT
CDR3: CASSPTPNSGQPQHF
J: TRBJ1-5
D: -
size: -
V: TRBV7-9

DNA: TGTGCCAGCACCCCGGACAGGGGCGAATACGAGCAGTACTTC
CDR3: CASTPDRGEYEQYF
J: TRBJ2-7
D: TRBD1
size: -
V: TRBV7-9